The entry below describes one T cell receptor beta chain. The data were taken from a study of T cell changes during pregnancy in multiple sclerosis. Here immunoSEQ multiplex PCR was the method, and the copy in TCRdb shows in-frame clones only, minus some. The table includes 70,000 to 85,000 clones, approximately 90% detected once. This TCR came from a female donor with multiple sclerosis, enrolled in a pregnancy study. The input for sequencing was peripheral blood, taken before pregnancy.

This CDR3 is CASSLDLTEAFF. The CDR3 nucleotides read TGTGCCAGCAGCTTAGATCTCACTGAAGCTTTCTTT. The V gene is TRBV7-9, the J gene TRBJ1-1, with no clear D. The CDR3 has 12 residues. The V end was cut by 1 base, the J end by 4 bases, with 4 bases between. CDR1 and CDR2 from the germline V gene are SEHNR and FQNEAQ (reference sequence).